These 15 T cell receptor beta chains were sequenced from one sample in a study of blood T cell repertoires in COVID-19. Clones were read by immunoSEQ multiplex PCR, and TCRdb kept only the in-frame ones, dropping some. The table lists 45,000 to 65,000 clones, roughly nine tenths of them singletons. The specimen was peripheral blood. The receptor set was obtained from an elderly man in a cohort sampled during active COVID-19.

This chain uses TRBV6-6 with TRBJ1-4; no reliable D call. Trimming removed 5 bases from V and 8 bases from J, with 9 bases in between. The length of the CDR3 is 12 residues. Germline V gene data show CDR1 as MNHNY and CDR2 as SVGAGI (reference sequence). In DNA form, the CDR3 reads TGTGCCAGCAGTGCGCCGGGGGAAAAACTGTTTTTT. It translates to CASSAPGEKLFF.

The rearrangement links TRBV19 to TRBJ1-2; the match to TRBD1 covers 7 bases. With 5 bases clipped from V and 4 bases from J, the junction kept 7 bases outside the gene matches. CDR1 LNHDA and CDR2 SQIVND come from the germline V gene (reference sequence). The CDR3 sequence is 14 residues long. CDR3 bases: TGTGCCAGTAGTTCGTCCCAGGGGGTCTATGGCTACACCTTC. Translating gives CASSSSQGVYGYTF.

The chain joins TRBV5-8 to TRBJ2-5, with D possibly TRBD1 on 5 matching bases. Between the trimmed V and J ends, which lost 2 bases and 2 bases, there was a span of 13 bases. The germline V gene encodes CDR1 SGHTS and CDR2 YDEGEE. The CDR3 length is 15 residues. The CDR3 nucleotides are TGTGCCAGCAGCTTAATGATCGACAGTCAAGAGACCCAGTACTTC. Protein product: CASSLMIDSQETQYF.

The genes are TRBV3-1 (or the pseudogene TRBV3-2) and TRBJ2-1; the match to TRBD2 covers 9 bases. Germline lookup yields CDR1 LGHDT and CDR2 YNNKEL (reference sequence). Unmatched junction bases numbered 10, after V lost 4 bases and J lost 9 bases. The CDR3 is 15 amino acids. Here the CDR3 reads CASSLQVAGAPEQFF. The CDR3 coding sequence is TGTGCCAGCAGCCTACAGGTAGCGGGAGCCCCTGAGCAGTTCTTC.

CDR3 in DNA: TGTGCCAGCAGTGTCGAACAGCAAGAGACCCAGTACTTC. It encodes CASSVEQQETQYF. The J gene is TRBJ2-5, the V gene TRBV2, with D unresolved. The CDR3 sequence is 13 residues long. Between the trimmed V and J ends, which lost 4 bases and 2 bases, there was a span of 8 bases. Germline assignment: CDR1 SNHLY and CDR2 FYNNEI.

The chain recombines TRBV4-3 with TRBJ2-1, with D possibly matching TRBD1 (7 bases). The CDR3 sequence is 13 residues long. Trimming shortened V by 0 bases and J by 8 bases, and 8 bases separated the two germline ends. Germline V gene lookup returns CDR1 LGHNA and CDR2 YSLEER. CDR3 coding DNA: TGCGCCAGCAGCCAAGACAGGGGGGATGAGCAGTTCTTC. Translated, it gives CASSQDRGDEQFF.

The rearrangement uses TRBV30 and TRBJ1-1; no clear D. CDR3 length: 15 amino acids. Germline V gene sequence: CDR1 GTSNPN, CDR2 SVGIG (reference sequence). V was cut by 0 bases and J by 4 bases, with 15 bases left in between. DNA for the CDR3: TGTGCCTGGAGTGTACACGAGGGTTTGGGCACTGAAGCTTTCTTT. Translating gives CAWSVHEGLGTEAFF. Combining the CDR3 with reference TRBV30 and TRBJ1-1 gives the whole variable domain SQTIHQWPATLVQPVGSPLSLECTVEGTSNPNLYWYRQAAGRGLQLLFYSVGIGQISSEVPQNLSASRPQDRQFILSSKKLLLSDSGFYLCAWSVHEGLGTEAFFGQGTRLTVV.

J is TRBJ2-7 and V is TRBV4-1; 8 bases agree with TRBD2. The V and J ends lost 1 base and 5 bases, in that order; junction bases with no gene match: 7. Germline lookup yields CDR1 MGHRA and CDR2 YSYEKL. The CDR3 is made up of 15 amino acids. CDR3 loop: CASSQVEAGVDEQYF. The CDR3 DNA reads TGCGCCAGCAGCCAAGTGGAAGCGGGAGTCGACGAGCAGTACTTC.

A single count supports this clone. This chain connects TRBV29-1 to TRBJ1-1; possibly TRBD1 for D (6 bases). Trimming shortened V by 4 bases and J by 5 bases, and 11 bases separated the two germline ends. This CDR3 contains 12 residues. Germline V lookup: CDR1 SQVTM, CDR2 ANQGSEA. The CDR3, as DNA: TGCAGCGTTGTGGGGGCCAGGACTGAAGCTTTCTTT. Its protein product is CSVVGARTEAFF.

The CDR3 DNA sequence: TGTGCCAGCAGCTTCTCTGACAGAGTCACCGGGGAGCTGTTTTTT. It translates to CASSFSDRVTGELFF. The rearrangement links TRBV5-5 to TRBJ2-2; D perhaps matches TRBD1 (5 bases). V lost 2 bases, J lost 4 bases, and 12 bases lay in between. Germline lookup yields CDR1 SGHKS and CDR2 YYEKEE (reference sequence). CDR3 length: 15 residues.

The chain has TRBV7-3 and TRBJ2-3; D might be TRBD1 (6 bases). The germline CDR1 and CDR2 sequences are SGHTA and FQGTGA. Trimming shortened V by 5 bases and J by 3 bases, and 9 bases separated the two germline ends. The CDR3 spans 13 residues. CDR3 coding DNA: TGTGCCAGCAGCGGGGGCGTGACAGATACGCAGTATTTT. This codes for CASSGGVTDTQYF.

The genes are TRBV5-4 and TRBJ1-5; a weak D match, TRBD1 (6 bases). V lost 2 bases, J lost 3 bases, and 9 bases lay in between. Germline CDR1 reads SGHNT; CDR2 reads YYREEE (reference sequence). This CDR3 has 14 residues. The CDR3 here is CASSLQGYNQPQHF. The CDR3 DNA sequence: TGTGCCAGCAGCTTACAGGGATACAATCAGCCCCAGCATTTT.

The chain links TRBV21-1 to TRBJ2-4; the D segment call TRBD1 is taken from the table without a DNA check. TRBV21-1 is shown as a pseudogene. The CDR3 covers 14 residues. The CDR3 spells CASSKGSRGNIQYF. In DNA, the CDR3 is TGTGCCAGCAGCAAAGGAAGCAGGGGCAACATTCAGTACTTC.

In DNA form, the CDR3 reads TGTGCCAGCAGCTTAAACAGGGTAACAGATACGCAGTATTTT. Its translation is CASSLNRVTDTQYF. This chain connects TRBV7-9 to TRBJ2-3; tentative D call: TRBD1 (6 bases). Trimming took off 2 bases at V and 3 bases at J, with 9 bases between the two ends. The length of the CDR3 is 14 residues. Germline loops: CDR1 SEHNR, CDR2 FQNEAQ (reference sequence). Drawing the rest from reference TRBV7-9 and TRBJ2-3, the complete variable domain is DTGVSQNPRHKITKRGQNVTFRCDPISEHNRLYWYRQTLGQGPEFLTYFQNEAQLEKSRLLSDRFSAERPKGSFSTLEIQRTEQGDSAMYLCASSLNRVTDTQYFGPGTRLTVL.

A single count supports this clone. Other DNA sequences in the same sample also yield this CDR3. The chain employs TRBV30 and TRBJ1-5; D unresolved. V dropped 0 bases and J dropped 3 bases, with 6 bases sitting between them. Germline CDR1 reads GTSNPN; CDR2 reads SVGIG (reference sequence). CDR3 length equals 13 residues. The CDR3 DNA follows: TGTGCCTGGAGTGTCCGAGACAATCAGCCCCAGCATTTT. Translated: CAWSVRDNQPQHF. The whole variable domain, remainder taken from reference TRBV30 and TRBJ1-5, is SQTIHQWPATLVQPVGSPLSLECTVEGTSNPNLYWYRQAAGRGLQLLFYSVGIGQISSEVPQNLSASRPQDRQFILSSKKLLLSDSGFYLCAWSVRDNQPQHFGDGTRLSIL.